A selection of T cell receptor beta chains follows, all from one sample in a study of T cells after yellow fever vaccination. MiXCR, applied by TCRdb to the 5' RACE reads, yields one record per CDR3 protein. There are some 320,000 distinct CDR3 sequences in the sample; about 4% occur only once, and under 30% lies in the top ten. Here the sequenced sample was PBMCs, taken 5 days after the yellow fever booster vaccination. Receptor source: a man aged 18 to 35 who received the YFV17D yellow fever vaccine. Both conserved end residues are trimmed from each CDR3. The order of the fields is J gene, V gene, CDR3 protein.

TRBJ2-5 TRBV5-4 ASERGGKGETQY
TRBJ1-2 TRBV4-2 ASSQSETVGLYGYT
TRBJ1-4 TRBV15 ATSRLTGKLF
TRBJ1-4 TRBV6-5 ASSQGIGKLF
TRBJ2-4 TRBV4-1 ASSLGPRSKGDIQY
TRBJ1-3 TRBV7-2 ASSLDRNTIY
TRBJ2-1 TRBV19 ASRIRFSYNEQF
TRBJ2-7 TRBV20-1 SARGSASYEQY
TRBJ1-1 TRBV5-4 ASSLGQGRVGTEAF
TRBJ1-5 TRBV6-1 ASSPDWERPQH
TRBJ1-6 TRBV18 ASSLSAGADSPLH
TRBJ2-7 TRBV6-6 ASSYPTGTGSPYEQY
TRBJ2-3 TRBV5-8 ASSRGATSTDTQY
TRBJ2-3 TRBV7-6 ASSLFAGDTQY
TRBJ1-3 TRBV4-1 ASSQDERSLY
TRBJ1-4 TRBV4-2 ASSPRGAPGLPGKLF
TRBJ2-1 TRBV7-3 ASSTRHRGRKQF
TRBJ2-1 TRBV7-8 ASNAAGVLNEQF
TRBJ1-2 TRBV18 ASSLNRGTHGYT
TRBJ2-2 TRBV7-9 ASSSARTENTGELF
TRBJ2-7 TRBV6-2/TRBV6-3 ASRDRTGESYEQY
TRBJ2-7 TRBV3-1 ASSQDGASGGRDEQY
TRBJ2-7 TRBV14 ASSQFRAGEQY
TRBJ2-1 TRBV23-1 ASSTGDEQF
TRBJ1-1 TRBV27 ASSSGGLGTEAF
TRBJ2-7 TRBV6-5 ASSGSYEQY
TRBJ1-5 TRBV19 ASSIVRTGGYQPQH
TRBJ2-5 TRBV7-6 ASSARYQETQY
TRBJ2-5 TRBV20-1 RAQGGGKTQY
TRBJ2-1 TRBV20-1 SGLAGVYNEQF
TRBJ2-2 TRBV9 ASSNSGGAVNTGELF
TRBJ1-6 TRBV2 ASSEELRDSPLH
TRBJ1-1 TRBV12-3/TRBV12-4 ASRLGGNTEAF
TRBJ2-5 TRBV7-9 ASSLHNFQETQY
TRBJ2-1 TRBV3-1 ASSQGKRGYNEQF
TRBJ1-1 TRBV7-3 ASSLTQRDREFANTEAF
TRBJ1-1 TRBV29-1 SVESGGPEAF
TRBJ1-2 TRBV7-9 ASSLVLNYGYT
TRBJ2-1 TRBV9 ASSVVTQGANEQF
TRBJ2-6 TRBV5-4 ASSLDVAFPSGANVLT
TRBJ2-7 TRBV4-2 ASSWGWNYEQY